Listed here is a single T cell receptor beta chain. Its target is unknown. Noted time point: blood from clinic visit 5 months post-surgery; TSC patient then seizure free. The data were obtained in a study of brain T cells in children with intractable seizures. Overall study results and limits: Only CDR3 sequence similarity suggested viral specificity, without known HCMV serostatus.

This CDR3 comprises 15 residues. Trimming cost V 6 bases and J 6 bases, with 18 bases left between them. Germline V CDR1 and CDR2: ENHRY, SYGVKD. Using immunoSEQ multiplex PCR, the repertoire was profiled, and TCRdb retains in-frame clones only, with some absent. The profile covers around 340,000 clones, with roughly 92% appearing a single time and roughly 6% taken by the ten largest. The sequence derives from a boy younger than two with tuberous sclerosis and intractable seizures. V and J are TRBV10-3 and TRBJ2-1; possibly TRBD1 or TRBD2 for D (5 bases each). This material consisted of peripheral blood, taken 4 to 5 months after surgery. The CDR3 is CAISTAVGPSNEQFF. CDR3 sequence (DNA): TGTGCCATCAGCACCGCGGTGGGACCCAGCAATGAGCAGTTCTTC.